These T cell receptor beta chains were read from a single sample in a study of PD-1 blockade in classical Hodgkin lymphoma. Assay: immunoSEQ multiplex PCR; the TCRdb copy retains only in-frame clones and omits some. The sample records approximately 65,000 clones, around nine tenths being singletons. Source: peripheral blood mononuclear cells (PBMCs), taken before the fourth cycle of nivolumab. The receptors here all came from a human donor with classical Hodgkin lymphoma. Both conserved end residues are part of each CDR3. Each record gives: J gene, V gene, clone size, D gene, CDR3 protein, CDR3 DNA. The D gene is left open where the match is weak. Clone size is given for some rows only: seen once, a few or many times, or a class if the clone is expanded.

j_gene: TRBJ1-5; v_gene: TRBV2; abundance: -; d_gene: -; CDR3aa: CASSEWTDSNQPQHF; CDR3nt: TGTGCCAGCAGTGAGTGGACGGACAGCAATCAGCCCCAGCATTTT
j_gene: TRBJ2-1; v_gene: TRBV28; abundance: few; d_gene: -; CDR3aa: CASIGGGDGEVNEQFF; CDR3nt: TGTGCCAGCATCGGGGGTGGGGACGGAGAAGTGAATGAGCAGTTCTTC
j_gene: TRBJ2-3; v_gene: TRBV21-1; abundance: -; d_gene: -; CDR3aa: CAGTSIPLKDTQYF; CDR3nt: TGTGCCGGGACTAGTATTCCGCTGAAAGATACGCAGTATTTT
j_gene: TRBJ2-7; v_gene: TRBV5-1; abundance: -; d_gene: -; CDR3aa: CASSLAGLSSYEQYF; CDR3nt: TGCGCCAGCAGCTTGGCCGGTCTGAGCTCCTACGAGCAGTACTTC
j_gene: TRBJ2-2; v_gene: TRBV10-3; abundance: -; d_gene: TRBD1; CDR3aa: CAIRSGTGDGTGELFF; CDR3nt: TGTGCCATCAGATCCGGGACAGGGGACGGCACCGGGGAGCTGTTTTTT
j_gene: TRBJ2-7; v_gene: TRBV27; abundance: -; d_gene: TRBD2; CDR3aa: CASSLRPPSGAPGYEQYF; CDR3nt: TGTGCCAGCAGTTTAAGGCCTCCTAGCGGGGCCCCGGGATACGAGCAGTACTTC
j_gene: TRBJ1-1; v_gene: TRBV5-4; abundance: -; d_gene: TRBD1; CDR3aa: CASSSGQGAVNTEAFF; CDR3nt: TGTGCCAGCAGCTCGGGACAGGGGGCCGTCAACACTGAAGCTTTCTTT
j_gene: TRBJ2-5; v_gene: TRBV15; abundance: few; d_gene: -; CDR3aa: CATSPGYQETQYF; CDR3nt: TGTGCCACCTCCCCGGGCTACCAAGAGACCCAGTACTTC
j_gene: TRBJ1-2; v_gene: TRBV5-6; abundance: -; d_gene: -; CDR3aa: CASSPGGVIYGYTF; CDR3nt: TGTGCCAGCAGCCCGGGAGGGGTGATCTATGGCTACACCTTC
j_gene: TRBJ1-1; v_gene: TRBV4-1; abundance: -; d_gene: -; CDR3aa: CASSQDGVDLNTEAFF; CDR3nt: TGCGCCAGCAGCCAAGATGGAGTGGACCTGAACACTGAAGCTTTCTTT
j_gene: TRBJ2-7; v_gene: TRBV6-6; abundance: -; d_gene: TRBD2; CDR3aa: CASSWVAGERGEQYF; CDR3nt: TGTGCCAGCAGTTGGGTAGCGGGGGAAAGGGGCGAGCAGTACTTC
j_gene: TRBJ2-2; v_gene: TRBV7-2; abundance: -; d_gene: TRBD1; CDR3aa: CASSSYGQAGELFF; CDR3nt: TGTGCCAGCAGCTCTTATGGACAGGCCGGGGAGCTGTTTTTT
j_gene: TRBJ2-3; v_gene: TRBV15; abundance: -; d_gene: TRBD2; CDR3aa: CATSRGAAGNTDTQYF; CDR3nt: TGTGCCACCAGCAGAGGGGCAGCGGGAAACACAGATACGCAGTATTTT
j_gene: TRBJ2-7; v_gene: TRBV14; abundance: -; d_gene: -; CDR3aa: CASSPKLETYEQYF; CDR3nt: TGTGCCAGCAGCCCAAAACTAGAGACCTACGAGCAGTACTTC
j_gene: TRBJ1-2; v_gene: TRBV10-3; abundance: -; d_gene: -; CDR3aa: CAISEDLGYGYTF; CDR3nt: TGTGCCATCAGTGAGGACCTGGGCTATGGCTACACCTTC